This entry lists 9 T cell receptor beta chains sequenced from one sample in a study of persistence of HIV-infected CD4 T cells. Lysates of CMV-infected fibroblasts at 10 ug/mL stimulated these cells. CD40L/CD69 double-negative CD45RO-high memory CD4+ T cells were collected. No antigens are known for them. The libraries were made with immunoSEQ version 4 in survey mode. TCRdb's copy holds only in-frame clones and misses some; the assay was immunoSEQ multiplex PCR. This table holds around 48,000 clones, about 80% found once. This sample comprised CD4+ T cells sorted from PBMCs after approximately 18-hour stimulation, obtained from a patient who received antiretroviral therapy. The origin of the receptors is an adult man with HIV who was CMV-seropositive.

The genes are TRBV6-1 and TRBJ1-3; D uncertain. V dropped 2 bases and J dropped 7 bases, with 9 bases sitting between them. The germline gives CDR1 MNHNS, CDR2 SASEGT. The CDR3 totals 13 residues. CDR3 residues: CASSEPVRNTIYF. In DNA form, the CDR3 reads TGTGCCAGCAGTGAACCGGTGAGGAACACCATATATTTT.

This chain links TRBV7-2 with TRBJ2-2; 8 bases match TRBD1. CDR1 and CDR2 (germline): SGHTA, FQGNSA. The CDR3 contains 15 residues. J lost 7 bases, V lost 1 base, and 5 bases had no gene match. The CDR3 sequence: CASSLGTGIFGELFF. CDR3 DNA sequence: TGTGCCAGCAGCTTAGGGACAGGGATCTTCGGGGAGCTGTTTTTT.

This chain uses TRBV18 with TRBJ2-2, with TRBD1 as a possible D gene (6 bases). V was shortened by 4 bases and J by 5 bases, with 8 bases between the two germline ends. There are 13 residues in the CDR3. CDR1 KGHSH and CDR2 LQKENI come from the germline V gene. CDR3 sequence: CASSRTGTGELFF. CDR3 DNA sequence: TGTGCCAGCTCACGCACAGGGACCGGGGAGCTGTTTTTT.

The rearrangement joins TRBV7-9 to TRBJ1-3; 7 nucleotides align to TRBD1. The CDR3 loop spans 17 amino acids. The V segment lost 5 bases and the J segment 0 bases; nucleotides outside the gene matches: 10. Per germline, CDR1 SEHNR and CDR2 FQNEAQ (reference sequence). The CDR3 DNA follows: TGTGCCAGCAGCGACTTACAGGGGATGGGCTCTGGAAACACCATATATTTT. It is translated as CASSDLQGMGSGNTIYF. The full variable domain, completed using reference TRBV7-9 and TRBJ1-3, is DTGVSQNPRHKITKRGQNVTFRCDPISEHNRLYWYRQTLGQGPEFLTYFQNEAQLEKSRLLSDRFSAERPKGSFSTLEIQRTEQGDSAMYLCASSDLQGMGSGNTIYFGEGSWLTVV.

This chain uses TRBV5-1 with TRBJ1-2; TRBD1 aligns across 7 bases. Germline V gene sequence: CDR1 SGHRS, CDR2 YFSETQ. V trimming: 3 bases; J trimming: 7 bases; junction bases outside the gene matches: 3. The CDR3 sequence is 12 residues long. The chain's CDR3 is CASSSTGLGYTF. The CDR3 nucleotides read TGCGCCAGCAGCTCGACAGGGCTTGGCTACACCTTC. Combining the CDR3 with reference TRBV5-1 and TRBJ1-2 gives the whole variable domain KAGVTQTPRYLIKTRGQQVTLSCSPISGHRSVSWYQQTPGQGLQFLFEYFSETQRNKGNFPGRFSGRQFSNSRSEMNVSTLELGDSALYLCASSSTGLGYTFGSGTRLTVV.

The chain recombines TRBV6-7 with TRBJ2-1; 16 positions match TRBD2. TRBV6-7 is an ORF for which the function is uncertain. V shed 2 bases and J 6 bases; nucleotides not matched to a gene: 4. CDR3 size: 17 residues. The chain's CDR3 is CASSYGTSGGVINEQFF. The CDR3 DNA reads as TGTGCCAGCAGTTACGGGACTAGCGGGGGGGTAATCAATGAGCAGTTCTTC.

This chain joins TRBV7-8 and TRBJ1-1; no firm D call. V was shortened by 1 base and J by 3 bases, with 6 bases between the two germline ends. The CDR3 sequence is 13 residues long. Germline-derived CDR1 and CDR2 are SGHVS and FQNEAQ. The CDR3 protein is CASSLVAYTEAFF. The CDR3 region has the DNA TGTGCCAGCAGCTTAGTGGCCTACACTGAAGCTTTCTTT.

The chain is built from TRBV5-1 and TRBJ2-2, with unresolved D. From germline, CDR1 is SGHRS and CDR2 YFSETQ. This CDR3 contains 13 residues. Trimming removed 0 bases from V and 7 bases from J, with 7 bases in between. CDR3 loop: CASSLGWNGELFF. The CDR3 region has the DNA TGCGCCAGCAGCTTGGGATGGAACGGGGAGCTGTTTTTT.

The chain has TRBV28 and TRBJ2-1; D is possibly TRBD1 or TRBD2 (7 bases each). CDR1 and CDR2 from the germline V gene are MDHEN and SYDVKM. V lost 2 bases and J 7 bases, leaving 15 bases between the germline ends. CDR3 size: 15 residues. The CDR3 DNA sequence: TGTGCCAGCAGTTTACAGGGGGTGGGAGGGAATGAGCAGTTCTTC. This encodes CASSLQGVGGNEQFF.